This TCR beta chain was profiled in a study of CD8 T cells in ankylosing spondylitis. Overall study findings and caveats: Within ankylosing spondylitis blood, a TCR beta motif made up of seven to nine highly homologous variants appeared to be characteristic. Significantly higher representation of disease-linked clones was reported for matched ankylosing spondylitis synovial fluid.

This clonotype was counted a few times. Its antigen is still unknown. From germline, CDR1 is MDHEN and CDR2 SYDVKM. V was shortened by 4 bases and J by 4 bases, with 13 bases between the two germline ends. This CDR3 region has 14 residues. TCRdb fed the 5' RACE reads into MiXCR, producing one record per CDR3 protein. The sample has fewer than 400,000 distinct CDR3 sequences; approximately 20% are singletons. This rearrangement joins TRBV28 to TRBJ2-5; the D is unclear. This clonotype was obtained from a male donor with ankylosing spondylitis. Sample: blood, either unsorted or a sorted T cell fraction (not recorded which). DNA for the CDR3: TGTGCCAGCAGTTCCCTATTGCGCGGAGAGACCCAGTACTTC. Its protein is CASSSLLRGETQYF. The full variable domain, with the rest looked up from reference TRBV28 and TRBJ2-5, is DVKVTQSSRYLVKRTGEKVFLECVQDMDHENMFWYRQDPGLGLRLIYFSYDVKMKEKGDIPEGYSVSREKKERFSLILESASTNQTSMYLCASSSLLRGETQYFGPGTRLLVL.